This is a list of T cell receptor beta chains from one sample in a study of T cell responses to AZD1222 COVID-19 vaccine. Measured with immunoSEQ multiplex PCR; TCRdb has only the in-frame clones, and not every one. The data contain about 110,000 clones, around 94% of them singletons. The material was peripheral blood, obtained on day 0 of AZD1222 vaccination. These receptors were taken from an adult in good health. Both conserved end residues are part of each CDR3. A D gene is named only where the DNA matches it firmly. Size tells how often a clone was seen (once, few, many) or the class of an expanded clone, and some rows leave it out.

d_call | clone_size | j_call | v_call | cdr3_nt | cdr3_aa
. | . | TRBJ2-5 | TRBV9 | TGTGCCAGCAGCGTAGAACATGCGGGAGAGACCCAGTACTTC | CASSVEHAGETQYF
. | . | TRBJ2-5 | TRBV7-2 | TGTGCCAGCAGCTTAAGGGCCCGGCAGGGGCCCCAAGAGACCCAGTACTTC | CASSLRARQGPQETQYF
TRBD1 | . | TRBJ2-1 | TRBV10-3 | TGTGCCATCAAGGGACAGAGCCTCTCCGACGGTGAGCAGTTCTTC | CAIKGQSLSDGEQFF
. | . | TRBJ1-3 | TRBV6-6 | TGTGCCAGCAGTTATTCTCTCTCTGGAAACACCATATATTTT | CASSYSLSGNTIYF
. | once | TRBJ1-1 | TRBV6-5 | TGTGCCAGCAAGGAGGGGTACACTGAAGCTTTCTTT | CASKEGYTEAFF
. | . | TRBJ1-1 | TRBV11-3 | TGTGCCAGCAGCTTACGTCGGGGGACGGCCACTGAAGCTTTCTTT | CASSLRRGTATEAFF
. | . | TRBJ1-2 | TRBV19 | TGTGCCAGTAGATCCGGGTCTGGCTACACCTTC | CASRSGSGYTF
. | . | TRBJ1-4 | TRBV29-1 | TGCAGCGCCCGGGCAACCGGGACAATAATGTTTTTT | CSARATGTIMFF
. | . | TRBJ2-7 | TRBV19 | TGTGCCAGTAGCCAAGTAAGCGGCAGCGAGCAGTACTTC | CASSQVSGSEQYF
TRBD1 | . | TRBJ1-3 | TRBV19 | TGTGCCAGTACCTTACGGACAGGCCCTTCCTCTGGAAACACCATATATTTT | CASTLRTGPSSGNTIYF
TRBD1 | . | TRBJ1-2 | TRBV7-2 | TGTGCCAGCAGCTTAGCTAGCCAGGGACAGGTCCTAGGCTACACCTTC | CASSLASQGQVLGYTF
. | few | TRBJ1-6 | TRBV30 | TGTGCCTGGAGCCAGGGGCAAGATAATTCACCCCTCCACTTT | CAWSQGQDNSPLHF
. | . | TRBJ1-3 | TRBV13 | TGTGCCAGCAGACAAACAGGGTCCAACACCATATATTTT | CASRQTGSNTIYF
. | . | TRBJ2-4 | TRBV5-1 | TGCGCCAGCAGCCCTCAGTCCTCAAACATTCAGTACTTC | CASSPQSSNIQYF
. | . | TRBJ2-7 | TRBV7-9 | TGTGCCAGCAGCGTAACGGGACTTCCGTCGCAGTACTTC | CASSVTGLPSQYF
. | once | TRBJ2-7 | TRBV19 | TGTGCCAGTAGTATACAGGACTTTAACTACGAGCAGTACTTC | CASSIQDFNYEQYF
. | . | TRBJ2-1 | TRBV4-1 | TGCGCCAGCAGCCAGGGACCAGGGGCGCGGGATGAGCAGTTCTTC | CASSQGPGARDEQFF
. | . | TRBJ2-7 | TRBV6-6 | TGTGCCAGCAGTTACTCCTGGCAGGACGAGCAGTACTTC | CASSYSWQDEQYF
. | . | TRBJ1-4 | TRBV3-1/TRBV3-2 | TGTGCCAGCAGCCAACCCGTTGCAACTAATGAAAAACTGTTTTTT | CASSQPVATNEKLFF
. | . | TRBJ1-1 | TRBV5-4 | TGTGCCAGCAGCTTGGATAACAGCCCCAGCACTGAAGCTTTCTTT | CASSLDNSPSTEAFF
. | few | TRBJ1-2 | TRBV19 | TGTGCCAGTAGTATCGGACGGGACATAACCTATGGCTACACCTTC | CASSIGRDITYGYTF
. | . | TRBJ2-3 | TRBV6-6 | TGTGCCAGCAGTTACCCCCCCCCAGATACGCAGTATTTT | CASSYPPPDTQYF
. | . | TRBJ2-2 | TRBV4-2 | TGTGCCAGCAGCCAAGTCCTTATCGTTCCCGGGGAGCTGTTTTTT | CASSQVLIVPGELFF
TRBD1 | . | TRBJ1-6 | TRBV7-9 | TGTGCCAGCAGCCGGGACAGACTATATTCACAATTCCACTTT | CASSRDRLYSQFHF
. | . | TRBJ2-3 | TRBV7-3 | TGTGCCAGCAGCTCGGGAGTTAGCACAGATACGCAGTATTTT | CASSSGVSTDTQYF
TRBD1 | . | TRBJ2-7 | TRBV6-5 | TGTGCCAGCAGCCCAACAGGGGTTCCGGCCGAGCAGTACTTC | CASSPTGVPAEQYF
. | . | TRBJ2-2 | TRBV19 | TGTGCCAGTATGAGGAGCACCGGGGAGCTGTTTTTT | CASMRSTGELFF
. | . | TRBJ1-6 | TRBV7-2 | TGTGCCAGCAGCTTAGGCAGGGCCAGCTCCTATAATTCACCCCTCCACTTT | CASSLGRASSYNSPLHF
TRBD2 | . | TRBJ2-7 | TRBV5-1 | TGCGCCAGCAGCTCTCTTCCGGGACTAGTGAGTCACGAGCAGTACTTC | CASSSLPGLVSHEQYF
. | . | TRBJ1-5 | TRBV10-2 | TGCGCCAGCAGTGAAAGGGCAAGGGAGCCCCAGCATTTT | CASSERAREPQHF
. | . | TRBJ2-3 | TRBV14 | TGTGCCTCCGGAGGAGGTCTAACGCAGTATTTT | CASGGGLTQYF
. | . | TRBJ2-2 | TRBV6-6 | TGTGCCAGCAGTTATCACACCGGGGAGCTGTTTTTT | CASSYHTGELFF
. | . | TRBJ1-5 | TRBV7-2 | TGTGCCAGCAGCCCCCAAGGTAGCAATCAGCCCCAGCATTTT | CASSPQGSNQPQHF
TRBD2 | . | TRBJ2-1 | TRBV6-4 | TGTGCCAGCAGTCCCGGGACTAGCGCCTCTGAGCAGTTCTTC | CASSPGTSASEQFF
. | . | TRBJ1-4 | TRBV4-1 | TGCGCCAGCAGCCCCGGGGCTCGGAGGGAAAAACTGTTTTTT | CASSPGARREKLFF
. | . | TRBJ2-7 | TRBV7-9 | TGTGCCAGCAGCCGGCGGGACAGAGAATACGAGCAGTACTTC | CASSRRDREYEQYF
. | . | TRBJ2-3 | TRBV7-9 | TGTGCCAGCAGCTTAGTCACTAGAGCTAGCACAGATACGCAGTATTTT | CASSLVTRASTDTQYF